Below, 14 T cell receptor beta chains from the same sample are listed, as sequenced in a study of blood T cell repertoires in COVID-19. TCRdb keeps only in-frame clones here, not all; method: immunoSEQ multiplex PCR. Of some 230,000 clones listed, roughly 80% are singletons. The sample taken for sequencing was peripheral blood. Source of these receptors: a woman between 55 and 75 years old with acute or convalescent COVID-19.

J is TRBJ1-2 and V is TRBV5-6, with 11 bases identical to TRBD1. Germline V gene sequence: CDR1 SGHDT, CDR2 YYEEEE. V dropped 4 bases and J dropped 7; count of bases not matched to a gene: 3. The CDR3 totals 13 residues. The CDR3 reads CASSPGTGGGYTF. DNA for the CDR3: TGTGCCAGCAGCCCGGGGACAGGGGGTGGCTACACCTTC.

The chain uses TRBV7-2 and TRBJ1-2, with a tentative D call TRBD1 (6 bases). Germline lookup yields CDR1 SGHTA and CDR2 FQGNSA. Trimming removed 5 bases from V and 4 bases from J, with 11 bases in between. CDR3 length: 13 amino acids. The CDR3, as DNA: TGTGCCAGCAGCCCCACAGGGATCTATGGCTACACCTTC. It translates to CASSPTGIYGYTF.

This clone was seen a few times. The rearrangement uses TRBV29-1 and TRBJ2-7; possible D gene TRBD1, 5 bases. Trimming pared 4 bases from V and 6 bases from J, leaving 16 bases between. Germline V gene data show CDR1 as SQVTM and CDR2 as ANQGSEA. This CDR3 is 13 amino acids long. The CDR3 protein is CSVAAGSFSEQYF. In nucleotides, the CDR3 is TGCAGCGTTGCTGCAGGGTCATTCAGCGAGCAGTACTTC.

The J gene is TRBJ2-1, the V gene TRBV7-2; perhaps TRBD1 as D (5 bases). The CDR3 is 13 amino acids. CDR1 and CDR2 from the germline V gene are SGHTA and FQGNSA. Trimming took 1 base from V and 9 from J, leaving 10 bases between them. CDR3 nucleotides: TGTGCCAGCAGCTTAGGGACATTGAGTGAGCAGTTCTTC. Amino acid sequence: CASSLGTLSEQFF.

CDR3 loop: CASSQALRGTLNEQFF. CDR3 nucleotides: TGTGCCAGCAGCCAAGCCTTGAGGGGGACACTCAATGAGCAGTTCTTC. This sequence joins TRBV4-2 and TRBJ2-1; possible D gene TRBD1, 6 bases. The V end was cut by 1 base, the J end by 6 bases, with 16 bases between. Per the germline V gene, CDR1 is LGHNA and CDR2 is YNFKEQ. The CDR3 consists of 16 residues.

The chain is built from TRBV7-9 and TRBJ1-4; 8 bases line up with TRBD1. The CDR3 consists of 14 residues. The junction had 4 bases not matched to a gene; V was cut back by 5 bases and J by 5 bases. The germline CDR1 and CDR2 sequences are SEHNR and FQNEAQ (reference sequence). The CDR3 protein is CASSLTGVNEKLFF. CDR3 sequence (DNA): TGTGCCAGCAGCCTGACAGGGGTGAATGAAAAACTGTTTTTT.

The table lists this clone with a few counts. This chain joins TRBV30 and TRBJ1-6; D is unresolved. Germline lookup yields CDR1 GTSNPN and CDR2 SVGIG (reference sequence). The CDR3 length is 11 residues. Trimming left V 3 bases short and J 8 bases short, with 5 bases between. CDR3 region: CAWRADSPLHF. CDR3 in DNA: TGTGCCTGGAGGGCAGATTCACCCCTCCACTTT.

The chain joins TRBV5-6 to TRBJ1-3; D possibly corresponds to TRBD1 (5 bases). Between the trimmed V and J ends, which lost 2 bases and 2 bases, there was a span of 8 bases. Germline V CDR1 and CDR2: SGHDT, YYEEEE. This CDR3 has 14 amino acids. The CDR3, as DNA: TGTGCCAGCAGCTTTATAGGGGCTGGAAACACCATATATTTT. Protein sequence: CASSFIGAGNTIYF.

Regarding this clone: Mismatch with germline at one junction end may stem from a read error. This chain uses TRBV5-4 with TRBJ2-7; a weak D match, TRBD2 (6 bases). Germline V gene sequence: CDR1 SGHNT, CDR2 YYREEE (reference sequence). The CDR3 has 13 residues. This chain's CDR3 is CASSPAGSHEQYF. The CDR3 DNA reads as TGTGCCAGCAGCCCAGCGGGCTCCCACGAGCAGTACTTC.

This chain joins TRBV7-3 and TRBJ1-1; 8 bases align to TRBD1. Germline loops: CDR1 SGHTA, CDR2 FQGTGA. Germline trimming cut 0 bases from V and 3 bases from J; bases unmatched to any gene: 12. This CDR3 comprises 18 residues. The CDR3 DNA sequence: TGTGCCAGCAGCTTAACTCGGGCAGGGGGCTTGTGGGACACTGAAGCTTTCTTT. Protein product: CASSLTRAGGLWDTEAFF.

The chain is built from TRBV20-1 and TRBJ2-7; the D is unclear. Per the germline V gene, CDR1 is DFQATT and CDR2 is SNEGSKA (reference sequence). The CDR3 covers 12 residues. V lost 3 bases, J lost 1 base, and 7 bases lay in between. CDR3 sequence (DNA): TGCAGTGCTAGTTTACAGTCCTACGAGCAGTACTTC. As protein: CSASLQSYEQYF.

V and J are TRBV5-1 and TRBJ1-1, with no clear D. Trimming shortened V by 0 bases and J by 1 base, and 7 bases separated the two germline ends. The CDR3 contains 14 residues. Germline assignment: CDR1 SGHRS and CDR2 YFSETQ. The CDR3 protein is CASSLEIGNTEAFF. CDR3 in DNA: TGCGCCAGCAGCTTGGAAATCGGGAACACTGAAGCTTTCTTT.

This chain connects TRBV29-1 to TRBJ1-2, with a weak D call TRBD1 (5 bases). V dropped 4 bases and J dropped 8 bases, with 14 bases sitting between them. From germline, CDR1 is SQVTM and CDR2 ANQGSEA. This CDR3 has 12 amino acids. The DNA of the CDR3 is TGCAGCGTTGTGGGGGGGGAACAGGGCTACACCTTC. Residues: CSVVGGEQGYTF.

The chain is built from TRBV4-2 and TRBJ1-3; D is unclear. Trimming removed 4 bases from V and 0 bases from J, with 10 bases in between. Germline V gene data show CDR1 as LGHNA and CDR2 as YNFKEQ. This CDR3 is 15 amino acids long. CDR3 residues: CASSPGLISGNTIYF. CDR3 coding DNA: TGTGCCAGCAGCCCTGGACTGATCTCTGGAAACACCATATATTTT.